This TCR beta chain was profiled in a study of OX40 agonist ivuxolimab in advanced cancers. Study conclusions and caveats: CD4+ and CD8+ blood T cells expanded clonally by week 6 at 0.1 to 3.0 mg/kg. Fewer expanded clones were found on average in CD4+ than in CD8+ T cells.

Note on this clone: Its target is not known.

Libraries were prepared by immunoSEQ multiplex PCR; TCRdb keeps only in-frame clonotypes and omits some of them. Of about 48,000 clones listed, 70% to 90% are singletons. V was trimmed by 7 bases and J by 3 bases, leaving 7 bases between them. The CDR3 covers 11 residues. The germline V gene encodes CDR1 MNHEY and CDR2 SVGAGI. The sequence derives from an adult with an advanced solid tumor such as melanoma, head and neck, liver or kidney cancer. The input for sequencing was CD4+ or CD8+ T cells sorted from blood, taken in a trial of the OX40 agonist ivuxolimab. The chain employs TRBV6-5 and TRBJ2-7; D not certain. CDR3 sequence reads: CASKDRYEQYF. Here the CDR3 DNA reads TGTGCCAGCAAGGACCGCTACGAGCAGTACTTC.